The T cell receptor (beta chain) described here comes from a study of blood T cell repertoires in COVID-19. As for the study in general: Samples taken during acute and convalescent COVID-19 were collected in the United States, Italy and Spain. T cells, B-cell-depleted T cells, or PBMCs supplied cDNA or gDNA.

In the source study's methods: Amplification from reference gene primers served as the basis for estimated nucleated cell counts. Here immunoSEQ multiplex PCR was the method, and the copy in TCRdb shows in-frame clones only, minus some. That table is the source of V, J and clone size, and D and trimming were worked out from the DNA. Among over 250,000 clones, 83% were seen once, and the ten largest hold approximately 9%. This CDR3 region has 15 residues. The ends lost 0 bases at V and 1 base at J; junction bases unmatched: 2. Germline lookup yields CDR1 MNHEY and CDR2 SVGEGT. This receptor was identified in a woman aged 45-59 years who had recovered from COVID-19. The sample was peripheral blood. V usage is TRBV6-2 or TRBV6-3 and J usage is TRBJ1-1, with 7 bases matching TRBD1. This chain's CDR3 is CASSYSTGRNTEAFF. CDR3 sequence (DNA): TGTGCCAGCAGTTACTCGACAGGGAGGAACACTGAAGCTTTCTTT.